These 6 T cell receptor beta chains share one sample of origin, sequenced in a study of T cells expressing NK-cell markers. For each CDR3 protein, TCRdb gives one entry from its re-call of the 5' RACE reads, without DNA. The sample spans over 150,000 distinct CDR3 sequences; the ten largest clones claim more than 35%. Sequencing was performed on blood T cells: a sorted CD56 or NKG2C T cell subset, CD4+ or CD8+ T cells, or bulk PBMC T cells (not recorded which). Receptor source: a woman aged 45-59 years in good health.

CDR3 protein: CASSSDRGWSDTQYF. This chain links TRBV5-1 with TRBJ2-3; there is no DNA to check the TCRdb D call of TRBD1. CDR1 is SGHRS, CDR2 YFSETQ, per germline. This CDR3 contains 15 residues.

V is TRBV7-2 and J is TRBJ2-1; the TCRdb call, TRBD1, lacks DNA for checking. The CDR3 is 17 residues long. Germline V gene data show CDR1 as SGHTA and CDR2 as FQGNSA. The CDR3 here is CASSLWGRESYYNEQFF. Full variable domain (remainder filled in from reference TRBV7-2 and TRBJ2-1): GAGVSQSPSNKVTEKGKDVELRCDPISGHTALYWYRQSLGQGLEFLIYFQGNSAPDKSGLPSDRFSAERTGGSVSTLTIQRTQQEDSAVYLCASSLWGRESYYNEQFFGPGTRLTVL.

The rearrangement links TRBV20-1 to TRBJ1-1; as DNA is missing, the TRBD1 call by TCRdb cannot be tested. The germline CDR1 and CDR2 sequences are DFQATT and SNEGSKA (reference sequence). The CDR3 sequence is 13 residues long. The CDR3 spells CSAGGQGHTEAFF.

This chain uses TRBV6-5 with TRBJ2-2; TCRdb calls TRBD2, which cannot be checked without DNA. Germline-derived CDR1 and CDR2 are MNHEY and SVGAGI. This CDR3 comprises 17 residues. CDR3 sequence reads: CASSYRLAAQNTGELFF.

CDR3 protein: CASSLSSGGTYEQYF. The chain recombines TRBV11-2 with TRBJ2-7; TCRdb picks TRBD1, but there is no DNA to check that call. There are 15 residues in the CDR3. In germline, CDR1 is SGHAT, CDR2 FQNNGV.

The chain couples TRBV7-3 to TRBJ2-1; checking the TCRdb D call of TRBD2 is not possible without DNA. The CDR3 spans 17 residues. Germline-derived CDR1 and CDR2 are SGHTA and FQGTGA. CDR3 protein: CASSPTLAGGSYNEQFF.